One and the same sample provided the 18 T cell receptor beta chains below, sequenced in a study of long-term antiretroviral therapy in people with HIV. A v3.0 immunoSEQ assay was performed at survey level. Assay: immunoSEQ multiplex PCR; the TCRdb copy retains only in-frame clones and omits some. This table holds about 23,000 clones, over 75% found once. The input for sequencing was unsorted PBMCs, taken 0.3 years after starting antiretroviral therapy. These receptors were taken from a man aged 45 to 65 with HIV.

The chain joins TRBV4-2 to TRBJ2-5; a weak D match, TRBD1 (5 bases). CDR3 length: 15 amino acids. V lost 1 base and J lost 0, with 9 bases in between. Germline CDR1 reads LGHNA; CDR2 reads YNFKEQ. The CDR3 reads CASSQGTGDQETQYF. In nucleotides, the CDR3 is TGTGCCAGCAGCCAAGGTACAGGAGACCAAGAGACCCAGTACTTC.

V is TRBV7-8 and J is TRBJ2-3; 7 positions match TRBD2. This CDR3 comprises 16 residues. The germline gives CDR1 SGHVS, CDR2 FQNEAQ. The junction had 7 bases not matched to a gene; V was cut back by 1 base and J by 3 bases. The CDR3 loop is CASSLVWREWTDTQYF. For the CDR3, the DNA is TGTGCCAGCAGCTTAGTCTGGCGGGAGTGGACAGATACGCAGTATTTT.

This clone rates as medium-sized. The V gene is TRBV28, the J gene TRBJ1-4; no clear D gene. In germline, CDR1 is MDHEN, CDR2 SYDVKM. The CDR3 consists of 14 residues. Trimming removed 1 base from V and 6 bases from J, with 9 bases in between. This chain's CDR3 is CASSLFPDYEKLFF. Here the CDR3 DNA reads TGTGCCAGCAGTTTATTCCCCGACTATGAAAAACTGTTTTTT.

CDR3 in DNA: TGTGCCAGCAGCCCGGAGGGTAGGTTTGAAGCTTTCTTT. Its protein product is CASSPEGRFEAFF. This chain links TRBV7-2 with TRBJ1-1; unclear D gene. This CDR3 region has 13 residues. The V end lost 5 bases, the J end lost 7 bases, and 14 bases lay between the germline ends. Germline CDR1 reads SGHTA; CDR2 reads FQGNSA.

The chain joins TRBV6-1 to TRBJ2-6; D unresolved. Germline CDR1 and CDR2: MNHNS and SASEGT. Deletions cut 3 bases from V and 0 bases from J, with 9 bases between. This CDR3 spans 16 amino acids. The DNA of the CDR3 is TGTGCCAGCAGTGAGGGCGAGCTCTCTGGGGCCAACGTCCTGACTTTC. As protein: CASSEGELSGANVLTF.

The rearrangement joins TRBV29-1 to TRBJ2-3; D may be TRBD2 (7 bases). The germline V gene has CDR1 SQVTM and CDR2 ANQGSEA. There are 14 residues in the CDR3. V lost 8 bases and J 4 bases, leaving 19 bases between the germline ends. The CDR3 spells CSSIGGAFADTQYF. The CDR3 region has the DNA TGCAGCTCAATAGGGGGGGCTTTCGCAGATACGCAGTATTTT.

This clone was detected once. The V and J genes are TRBV7-6 and TRBJ2-3, with D tentatively TRBD1 or TRBD2 (6 bases each). Germline lookup yields CDR1 SGHVS and CDR2 FNYEAQ. The CDR3 length is 17 residues. Trimming took 5 bases from V and 6 from J, leaving 24 bases between them. CDR3 residues: CASSLMTEGGLVDTQYF. The CDR3 coding sequence is TGTGCCAGCAGCCTTATGACTGAGGGGGGTCTAGTTGATACGCAGTATTTT.

The chain has TRBV19 and TRBJ1-5; tentatively, D is TRBD1 (6 bases). The CDR3 covers 14 residues. The V end was cut by 3 bases, the J end by 4 bases, with 10 bases between. CDR1 and CDR2 from the germline V gene are LNHDA and SQIVND (reference sequence). The CDR3 loop reads CASSIWGRNQPQHF. The CDR3 DNA sequence: TGTGCCAGTAGTATCTGGGGGCGGAATCAGCCCCAGCATTTT.

The chain links TRBV19 to TRBJ2-3; D gene ambiguous. Germline V gene data show CDR1 as LNHDA and CDR2 as SQIVND (reference sequence). The CDR3 is made up of 13 amino acids. V gave up 1 base and J gave up 6 bases, with 8 bases separating them. CDR3 sequence: CASSIGTMDTQYF. The CDR3 DNA follows: TGTGCCAGTAGTATAGGAACCATGGATACGCAGTATTTT.

The chain joins TRBV15 to TRBJ1-5; TRBD1 is a possible D gene (5 bases). Trimming took off 8 bases at V and 11 bases at J, with 22 bases between the two ends. The CDR3 is 14 amino acids. CDR1 is LNHNV, CDR2 YYDKDF, per germline (reference sequence). The CDR3 bases are TGTGCCACCCGAACGGGACCCAGTTCCAGGGCCCAGCATTTT. It translates to CATRTGPSSRAQHF.

This chain uses TRBV30 with TRBJ2-1; D is undetermined. The V gene's germline CDR1 is GTSNPN and CDR2 SVGIG (reference sequence). V gave up 1 base and J gave up 7 bases, with 8 bases separating them. The CDR3 runs 12 residues. The CDR3 protein is CAWSAGMNEQFF. The CDR3 nucleotides are TGTGCCTGGAGTGCTGGGATGAATGAGCAGTTCTTC.

This clone was counted once. The rearrangement uses TRBV28 and TRBJ2-1; 8 positions agree with TRBD2. V was clipped by 5 bases and J by 2 bases; unmatched bases: 5. This CDR3 has 15 residues. The V gene's germline CDR1 is MDHEN and CDR2 SYDVKM. The chain's CDR3 is CASSLSGSTYNEQFF. As DNA, the CDR3 is TGTGCCAGCAGTCTCAGCGGGAGTACCTACAATGAGCAGTTCTTC.

The genes are TRBV9 and TRBJ2-2; D tentatively reads TRBD1 or TRBD2 (5 bases each). CDR3 length: 16 amino acids. Germline values: CDR1 SGDLS, CDR2 YYNGEE. Trimming shortened V by 4 bases and J by 3 bases, and 16 bases separated the two germline ends. As DNA, the CDR3 is TGTGCCAGCAGCCGGACTTTTTTAGGGGACACCGGGGAGCTGTTTTTT. Residues: CASSRTFLGDTGELFF.

The V gene is TRBV11-2, the J gene TRBJ2-5; no firm D call. CDR1 and CDR2 (germline): SGHAT, FQNNGV. V shed 1 base and J shed 5 bases, with 2 bases lying between them. The CDR3 has 11 residues. CDR3 nucleotides: TGTGCCAGCAGCTTAGGGGAGACCCAGTACTTC. Its protein is CASSLGETQYF.

The chain joins TRBV30 to TRBJ2-1; no reliable D call. V was shortened by 3 bases and J by 3 bases, with 3 bases between the two germline ends. CDR1 and CDR2 from the germline V gene are GTSNPN and SVGIG (reference sequence). The CDR3 covers 11 residues. The CDR3 coding sequence is TGTGCCTGGAGCCTCTACAATGAGCAGTTCTTC. It encodes CAWSLYNEQFF.

This chain uses TRBV7-6 with TRBJ1-5; D is uncertain. CDR1 SGHVS and CDR2 FNYEAQ come from the germline V gene. The CDR3 extends over 16 amino acids. Trimming stripped 5 bases from V and 1 base from J, with 15 bases between. Here the CDR3 DNA reads TGTGCCAGCAGCCCTGGGCGTTTCAAGAGCAATCAGCCCCAGCATTTT. It translates to CASSPGRFKSNQPQHF.

The chain recombines TRBV11-2 with TRBJ2-5; the match to TRBD1 covers 7 bases. This CDR3 spans 17 amino acids. Per germline, CDR1 SGHAT and CDR2 FQNNGV. Germline trimming cut 2 bases from V and 2 bases from J; bases unmatched to any gene: 11. The chain's CDR3 is CASSLFPLDRVQETQYF. CDR3 sequence (DNA): TGTGCCAGCAGCTTATTCCCCCTCGACAGGGTGCAAGAGACCCAGTACTTC.

The J gene is TRBJ1-2, the V gene TRBV7-8, with no clear D. The CDR3 has 13 residues. V gave up 4 bases and J gave up 5 bases, with 11 bases separating them. The germline CDR1 and CDR2 sequences are SGHVS and FQNEAQ. In nucleotides, the CDR3 is TGTGCCAGCAGCTCCCGAGGAGTTTATGGCTACACCTTC. Protein: CASSSRGVYGYTF. Looking up the rest from reference TRBV7-8 and TRBJ1-2 gives the full variable domain: GAGVSQSPRYKVAKRGQDVALRCDPISGHVSLFWYQQALGQGPEFLTYFQNEAQLDKSGLPSDRFFAERPEGSVSTLKIQRTQQEDSAVYLCASSSRGVYGYTFGSGTRLTVV.